The 14 T cell receptor beta chains given below trace back to one sample, sequenced in a study of blood T cell repertoires in COVID-19. Some clones are missing from TCRdb's copy, which holds only in-frame ones; the method was immunoSEQ multiplex PCR. Among 300,000 to 350,000 clones listed, 88% were seen once. The sequenced sample consisted of PBMCs or T cells enriched from blood (not recorded which). These receptors all come from a man younger than 45 who had recovered from COVID-19.

The chain recombines TRBV2 with TRBJ2-2; TRBD2 is a possible D gene (6 bases). The germline V gene has CDR1 SNHLY and CDR2 FYNNEI. Trimming stripped 5 bases from V and 0 bases from J, with 10 bases between. There are 15 residues in the CDR3. The CDR3 region is CASSPWGANTGELFF. The CDR3 DNA follows: TGTGCCAGCAGTCCTTGGGGGGCGAACACCGGGGAGCTGTTTTTT.

This clone was seen only once. The chain's CDR3 is CASSPSTGIGNQPQHF. DNA for the CDR3: TGTGCCAGCTCACCTAGTACAGGGATTGGCAATCAGCCCCAGCATTTT. The genes are TRBV18 and TRBJ1-5, with D possibly matching TRBD1 (6 bases). CDR3 length: 16 residues. CDR1 is KGHSH and CDR2 is LQKENI in the germline V gene. Trimming pared 3 bases from V and 2 bases from J, leaving 14 bases between.

V and J are TRBV2 and TRBJ1-4; TRBD1 agrees at 7 bases. CDR1 is SNHLY and CDR2 is FYNNEI in the germline V gene. The CDR3 is made up of 14 amino acids. The V and J ends lost 3 bases and 7 bases, in that order; junction bases with no gene match: 5. The CDR3 nucleotides read TGTGCCAGCAGTGATAGATGGACAGGTGAAAAACTGTTTTTT. Translated: CASSDRWTGEKLFF.

This clone was detected only once. The CDR3 DNA is TGTGCCAGCAGTCCCAGCTTGACAGGGCCGAACACCGGGGAGCTGTTTTTT. This gives the protein CASSPSLTGPNTGELFF. The chain couples TRBV27 to TRBJ2-2; TRBD1 matches 7 bases. This CDR3 comprises 17 residues. Germline CDR1 and CDR2: MNHEY and SMNVEV (reference sequence). Trimming cost V 5 bases and J 0 bases; bases outside gene matches: 9.

The V and J genes are TRBV6-1 and TRBJ1-5; maybe TRBD1 (6 bases). Germline CDR1 and CDR2: MNHNS and SASEGT. Trimming left V 1 base short and J 5 bases short, with 15 bases between. This CDR3 has 16 residues. CDR3 nucleotide sequence: TGTGCCAGCAGTGAAGGGGGGGGGACACCATATCAGCCCCAGCATTTT. Its protein product is CASSEGGGTPYQPQHF.

The CDR3: CASSADRGTGNTIYF. The DNA for the CDR3 is TGTGCCAGCTCCGCGGACAGGGGCACTGGAAACACCATATATTTT. The genes are TRBV18 and TRBJ1-3; 9 bases align to TRBD1. Germline-derived CDR1 and CDR2 are KGHSH and LQKENI. Trimming at V came to 6 bases and at J to 2 bases, leaving 5 bases not matched to a gene. CDR3 length: 15 residues.

As concerns this clone: A junction end diverges from the germline sequence, so it may reflect a read error. The genes are TRBV7-3 and TRBJ2-2, with TRBD2 as a possible D gene (6 bases). Germline V gene data show CDR1 as SGHTA and CDR2 as FQGTGA. CDR3 length: 13 residues. For the CDR3, the DNA is TGTGCCACATCCTACCAGGGTCGCGGGAAGCTGTTTTTT. As protein: CATSYQGRGKLFF.

The sample holds a few counts of this clone. V is TRBV7-3 and J is TRBJ2-7; no clear D. The CDR3 covers 14 residues. The ends were cut back, 1 base at V and 1 base at J, with 8 bases in the middle. Germline lookup yields CDR1 SGHTA and CDR2 FQGTGA. The CDR3 loop reads CASSLNGGSYEQYF. The CDR3 region has the DNA TGTGCCAGCAGCTTAAACGGCGGTTCCTACGAGCAGTACTTC. Together with reference TRBV7-3 and TRBJ2-7, the CDR3 gives the full variable domain: GAGVSQTPSNKVTEKGKYVELRCDPISGHTALYWYRQSLGQGPEFLIYFQGTGAADDSGLPNDRFFAVRPEGSVSTLKIQRTERGDSAVYLCASSLNGGSYEQYFGPGTRLTVT.

The table lists this clone with a count of one. This chain joins TRBV9 and TRBJ2-1; 7 nucleotides align to TRBD1. The J segment lost 2 bases and the V segment lost 0 bases, leaving 2 bases of the junction unmatched. CDR3 length: 15 residues. CDR1 is SGDLS, CDR2 YYNGEE, per germline. CDR3 DNA sequence: TGTGCCAGCAGCGTAGGGGACAGTCCCTACAATGAGCAGTTCTTC. As protein: CASSVGDSPYNEQFF.

The rearrangement joins TRBV19 to TRBJ2-2; 11 nucleotides match TRBD2. The CDR3 sequence is 16 residues long. V was pared by 5 bases and J by 6 bases, with 8 bases of the junction left unmatched. Germline V gene sequence: CDR1 LNHDA, CDR2 SQIVND (reference sequence). The CDR3: CASSPRLAGTSGELFF. CDR3 DNA sequence: TGTGCCAGTAGTCCCAGACTAGCGGGGACCTCCGGGGAGCTGTTTTTT.

This chain connects TRBV5-1 to TRBJ1-5; 8 bases are a match to TRBD1. The CDR3 is made up of 22 amino acids. Germline V gene data show CDR1 as SGHRS and CDR2 as YFSETQ. The V segment lost 4 bases and the J segment 0 bases; nucleotides outside the gene matches: 24. The chain's CDR3 is CASSLNQDPADRGDNSNQPQHF. The CDR3, as DNA: TGCGCCAGCAGCCTCAATCAGGACCCCGCTGACAGGGGCGATAATAGCAATCAGCCCCAGCATTTT.

The J gene is TRBJ2-6, the V gene TRBV7-8, with 12 nucleotides matching TRBD2. The germline CDR1 and CDR2 sequences are SGHVS and FQNEAQ. The length of the CDR3 is 19 residues. Unmatched junction bases numbered 5, after V lost 1 base and J lost 1 base. The CDR3 coding sequence is TGTGCCAGCAGCTTAGGGCTAGCGGGGGGGCTGTCTGGGGCCAACGTCCTGACTTTC. It yields the protein CASSLGLAGGLSGANVLTF.

V usage is TRBV5-1 and J usage is TRBJ2-7; 12 bases line up with TRBD2. Germline-derived CDR1 and CDR2 are SGHRS and YFSETQ. The CDR3 extends over 16 amino acids. The trim removed 1 base at V and 0 bases at J, leaving 2 bases unmatched. CDR3 nucleotides: TGCGCCAGCAGCTTGACTAGCGGGGGGTACTCCTACGAGCAGTACTTC. Translated: CASSLTSGGYSYEQYF. Full variable domain (outside the CDR3, taken from reference TRBV5-1 and TRBJ2-7): KAGVTQTPRYLIKTRGQQVTLSCSPISGHRSVSWYQQTPGQGLQFLFEYFSETQRNKGNFPGRFSGRQFSNSRSEMNVSTLELGDSALYLCASSLTSGGYSYEQYFGPGTRLTVT.

The chain recombines TRBV27 with TRBJ1-5; D not resolved. CDR3 length equals 13 residues. V gave up 5 bases and J gave up 6 bases, with 11 bases separating them. CDR1 MNHEY and CDR2 SMNVEV come from the germline V gene (reference sequence). CDR3: CASSPREFQPQHF. The CDR3 DNA reads TGTGCCAGCAGTCCCCGGGAGTTTCAGCCCCAGCATTTT.